The 27 T cell receptor beta chains below all came from one sample that was sequenced in a study of post-analysis software for immune sequencing data. Study-level points and caveats: About 5 TRBV segments (TRBV5-6, TRBV5-1 and TRBV20-1 among them) occurred more frequently in patients than in controls.

Tagging with unique molecular identifiers was a feature of the TCR beta cDNA libraries. Each CDR3 protein gets one entry after TCRdb re-called the PCR reads with MiXCR. The sample contains some 690,000 distinct CDR3 sequences, roughly three fifths of which appear only once. No antigens are known for them. Sequencing was performed on blood. These receptors all stem from a girl aged 2 to 9 with multiple sclerosis.

J is TRBJ1-5 and V is TRBV29-1; D is possibly TRBD1 (6 bases). This CDR3 is 14 amino acids long. The V end lost 6 bases, the J end lost 6 bases, and 18 bases lay between the germline ends. Germline CDR1 and CDR2: SQVTM and ANQGSEA. The CDR3 loop reads CSVQQGDRIQPQHF. The CDR3 DNA reads as TGCAGCGTCCAACAGGGTGACCGGATTCAGCCCCAGCATTTT.

The V call is TRBV9, the J call TRBJ2-4; D possibly corresponds to TRBD1 (6 bases). The closer fit of TRBJ2-7 to the DNA end suggests the J call may be wrong. The germline V gene encodes CDR1 SGDLS and CDR2 YYNGEE. This CDR3 contains 14 residues. The CDR3 is CASSSRTDPGEQYF. CDR3 coding DNA: TGTGCCAGCAGCTCTAGGACAGACCCCGGCGAGCAGTACTTC.

The chain's CDR3 is CASSQDLMAGGQYF. CDR3 nucleotides: TGTGCCAGCAGCCAAGATTTAATGGCAGGGGGCCAGTACTTC. The gene calls are TRBV4-2 and TRBJ2-5; the match to TRBD1 covers 7 bases. The CDR3 is made up of 14 amino acids. V shed 0 bases, J shed 10 bases, and the junction held 8 bases outside the gene matches. The germline V gene encodes CDR1 LGHNA and CDR2 YNFKEQ.

The chain employs TRBV3-1 and TRBJ2-1; no reliable D call. Looked up from germline, CDR1 is LGHDT and CDR2 is YNNKEL (reference sequence). V was cut by 0 bases and J by 9 bases, with 3 bases left in between. The CDR3 length is 11 residues. CDR3 sequence reads: CASSQDFEQFF. The CDR3 region has the DNA TGTGCCAGCAGCCAAGATTTTGAGCAGTTCTTC.

This clonotype was observed a handful of times. This chain links TRBV6-2 or TRBV6-3 with TRBJ2-7; TRBD2 might be the D (6 bases). Germline values: CDR1 MNHEY, CDR2 SVGEGT. This CDR3 contains 14 residues. Trimming pared 4 bases from V and 7 bases from J, leaving 17 bases between. CDR3 in amino acids: CASSFLGLTSEQYF. As DNA, the CDR3 is TGTGCCAGCAGTTTTTTAGGACTAACATCAGAGCAGTACTTC.

This clonotype occurred a few times. The CDR3 bases are TGTGCCAGCAGCATAGCCGTCACAAAGACCCAGTACTTC. Encoded protein: CASSIAVTKTQYF. The chain employs TRBV12-3 or TRBV12-4 and TRBJ2-5; D unresolved. The length of the CDR3 is 13 residues. V was trimmed by 6 bases and J by 6 bases, leaving 14 bases between them.

The DNA of the CDR3 is TGCAGTGCTGGCGACACTAGCGGGAGAACAGATACGCAGTATTTT. It codes for CSAGDTSGRTDTQYF. The chain joins TRBV20-1 to TRBJ2-3, with 11 bases that match TRBD2. The V gene's germline CDR1 is DFQATT and CDR2 SNEGSKA (reference sequence). The length of the CDR3 is 15 residues. With 5 bases clipped from V and 3 bases from J, the junction kept 7 bases outside the gene matches.

This clonotype was recorded a few times. The chain combines TRBV5-1 with TRBJ2-4; 9 nucleotides align to TRBD1. CDR1 and CDR2 (germline): SGHRS, YFSETQ. The CDR3 totals 14 residues. The junction had 3 bases not matched to a gene; V was cut back by 4 bases and J by 4 bases. The DNA of the CDR3 is TGCGCCAGCAGCCTGGGGACAGGGAAAAACATTCAGTACTTC. Translating it yields CASSLGTGKNIQYF.

The sample holds a few counts of this clonotype. The junction departs from the called germline gene at one end, perhaps through a read error. The rearrangement joins TRBV10-2 to TRBJ2-7; no firm D call. Germline-derived CDR1 and CDR2 are WSHSY and SAAADI. This CDR3 comprises 14 residues. The CDR3 DNA reads as TGCGCCAGCAGTGAGTTAGGCAGTTCCTTCGAGCAGTACTTC. Its protein product is CASSELGSSFEQYF.

This clonotype was observed a few times. The gene calls are TRBV7-9 and TRBJ2-1; TRBD2 matches at 7 bases. In germline, CDR1 is SEHNR, CDR2 FQNEAQ (reference sequence). Trimming cost V 4 bases and J 4 bases; bases outside gene matches: 4. This CDR3 has 14 residues. The CDR3 DNA reads as TGTGCCAGCAGCTCCCCCGGGGGGTACAATGAGCAGTTCTTC. Amino acid sequence: CASSSPGGYNEQFF.

The genes are TRBV7-2 and TRBJ1-1, with D uncertain. Trimming shortened V by 5 bases and J by 1 base, and 11 bases separated the two germline ends. CDR1 and CDR2 from the germline V gene are SGHTA and FQGNSA. The CDR3 length is 14 residues. The CDR3 coding sequence is TGTGCCAGCAGCCCGGACGCCAGGAACACTGAAGCTTTCTTT. This sequence encodes CASSPDARNTEAFF.

The chain links TRBV21-1 to TRBJ2-5. TRBV21-1 is a pseudogene locus. The CDR3 loop spans 12 amino acids. In nucleotides, the CDR3 is TGTGCCATCTCGGCTCTCCGAGAGACCCAGTACTTC. Its translation is CAISALRETQYF.

This clonotype was detected only a few times. The chain is built from TRBV7-2 and TRBJ2-1, with 9 bases identical to TRBD2. Germline V gene data show CDR1 as SGHTA and CDR2 as FQGNSA. CDR3 length: 15 amino acids. Germline trimming cut 4 bases from V and 12 bases from J; bases unmatched to any gene: 13. The CDR3: CASSSRGGIPPAQFF. CDR3 DNA sequence: TGTGCCAGCAGCTCGCGGGGGGGGATCCCACCTGCGCAGTTCTTC.

The chain recombines TRBV5-1 with TRBJ2-5, with 10 bases aligning to TRBD2. Losses at the gene ends were 0 bases for V and 3 bases for J; bases not matched to a gene: 5. This CDR3 spans 16 amino acids. Looked up from germline, CDR1 is SGHRS and CDR2 is YFSETQ. CDR3 amino acids: CASSLGVAGGKETQYF. CDR3 nucleotides: TGCGCCAGCAGCTTGGGCGTAGCGGGGGGCAAAGAGACCCAGTACTTC.

This chain joins TRBV12-3 or TRBV12-4 and TRBJ2-5; TRBD2 aligns across 7 bases. This CDR3 contains 13 residues. V lost 6 bases, J lost 5 bases, and 6 bases stayed unmatched. Written as DNA, the CDR3 is TGTGCCAGCAGCCAGACTAGCTTGGAGACCCAGTACTTC. Residues: CASSQTSLETQYF.

The rearrangement links TRBV12-3 or TRBV12-4 to TRBJ2-1, with 9 positions matching TRBD1. This CDR3 comprises 16 residues. V shed 5 bases, J shed 7 bases, and the junction held 12 bases outside the gene matches. The CDR3 DNA reads TGTGCCAGCAGTCCCCGGGGGACAGGGTCCGGTAATGAGCAGTTCTTC. It encodes CASSPRGTGSGNEQFF.

The rearrangement uses TRBV11-3 and TRBJ2-3, with 8 nucleotides matching TRBD2. Germline V gives CDR1 SGHNT, CDR2 YENEEA. The CDR3 is made up of 16 amino acids. With 5 bases clipped from V and 2 bases from J, the junction kept 9 bases outside the gene matches. This CDR3 reads CASSLIAGSYTDTQYF. The DNA of the CDR3 is TGTGCCAGCAGCCTTATAGCGGGGTCATACACAGATACGCAGTATTTT.

There are a few counts of this clonotype. CDR3 nucleotide sequence: TGTGCCAGCGCACAGGGAAAGGACACTGAAGCTTTCTTT. Translating gives CASAQGKDTEAFF. The rearrangement joins TRBV6-5 to TRBJ1-1; D is possibly TRBD1 (6 bases). This CDR3 comprises 13 residues. V gave up 8 bases and J gave up 3 bases, with 13 bases separating them. CDR1 is MNHEY and CDR2 is SVGAGI in the germline V gene.

This clonotype was found once. The gene calls are TRBV5-5 and TRBJ1-1; 9 positions agree with TRBD1. From germline, CDR1 is SGHKS and CDR2 YYEKEE (reference sequence). This CDR3 contains 18 residues. V was pared by 1 base and J by 7 bases, with 17 bases of the junction left unmatched. In DNA form, the CDR3 reads TGTGCCAGCAGCTTGAACACGGATCACAGGGGGCGGGACGGTGAAGCTTTCTTT. Protein sequence: CASSLNTDHRGRDGEAFF.

The chain uses TRBV20-1 and TRBJ2-1; the D gene is possibly TRBD1 (6 bases). The DNA end favors TRBJ2-7, so the J call may be wrong. The CDR3 consists of 15 residues. The germline V gene encodes CDR1 DFQATT and CDR2 SNEGSKA (reference sequence). The CDR3 protein is CSARLAGDNTYEQYF. CDR3 DNA: TGCAGTGCTAGGTTGGCAGGGGACAACACCTACGAGCAGTACTTC.

V and J are TRBV4-1 and TRBJ1-1; a weak D match, TRBD1 (6 bases). The CDR3 length is 15 residues. V lost 3 bases to trimming and J lost 3 bases, with 14 bases between them. The germline CDR1 and CDR2 sequences are MGHRA and YSYEKL. CDR3 DNA: TGCGCCAGCAGCCAGTCGACAGGTTTGTACACTGAAGCTTTCTTT. It yields the protein CASSQSTGLYTEAFF.

The rearrangement uses TRBV7-9 and TRBJ2-3; TRBD2 agrees at 8 bases. The CDR3 length is 16 residues. The V and J ends lost 5 bases and 4 bases, in that order; junction bases with no gene match: 11. Germline V gene sequence: CDR1 SEHNR, CDR2 FQNEAQ (reference sequence). CDR3: CASSIRRAGESDTQYF. The CDR3 region has the DNA TGTGCCAGCAGCATCCGACGAGCGGGGGAATCAGATACGCAGTATTTT.

Written as DNA, the CDR3 is TGCAGTGGGAATTCGGAGTCCGGGGGGGAGACCCAGTACTTC. This gives the protein CSGNSESGGETQYF. This rearrangement joins TRBV20-1 to TRBJ2-7, with 7 bases fitting TRBD2. The J call may be incorrect, as the DNA end agrees better with TRBJ2-5. This CDR3 comprises 14 residues. Germline V gives CDR1 DFQATT, CDR2 SNEGSKA (reference sequence).

This clonotype was observed a few times. The rearrangement links TRBV7-9 to TRBJ2-6; a weak D match, TRBD1 (5 bases). This CDR3 has 18 amino acids. Germline V CDR1 and CDR2: SEHNR, FQNEAQ (reference sequence). Trimming removed 1 base from V and 2 bases from J, with 15 bases in between. This CDR3 reads CASSLDMRIGAGANVLTF. The CDR3 DNA reads as TGTGCCAGCAGCTTAGATATGAGGATAGGGGCTGGGGCCAACGTCCTGACTTTC.

As regards this clonotype: The junction departs from germline at one end; a sequencing error may be responsible. CDR3 loop: CSVARQSYSEQFF. The DNA for the CDR3 is TGCAGCGTTGCGAGACAGTCCTACAGTGAGCAGTTCTTC. The V and J genes are TRBV29-1 and TRBJ2-1; D perhaps matches TRBD1 (5 bases). The CDR3 has 13 residues. Germline V lookup: CDR1 SQVTM, CDR2 ANQGSEA.

This clonotype has a handful of counts. The CDR3 DNA reads as TGTGCCACTCGGACTAGCGGGAGCTCCTACGAGCAGTACTTC. It is translated as CATRTSGSSYEQYF. The V call is TRBV10-3, the J call TRBJ2-7; TRBD2 matches at 13 bases. The CDR3 spans 14 residues. The ends lost 10 bases at V and 0 bases at J; junction bases unmatched: 3. Germline CDR1 is ENHRY and CDR2 is SYGVKD.

The chain links TRBV5-6 to TRBJ2-6; TRBD2 matches 11 bases. The CDR3 length is 18 residues. V lost 2 bases to trimming and J lost 2 bases; unmatched junction nucleotides: 6. CDR1 SGHDT and CDR2 YYEEEE come from the germline V gene. The CDR3, as DNA: TGTGCCAGCAGCTTTATACTAGCGGGAGTAACTGGGGCCAACGTCCTGACTTTC. Translating gives CASSFILAGVTGANVLTF.